The 10 T cell receptor beta chains below come from one sample, sequenced in a study of graft-versus-host responses after intestinal transplantation. The table came from immunoSEQ multiplex PCR; TCRdb's copy has only in-frame clones and leaves some out. The repertoire holds roughly 81,000 clones, with about four fifths as singletons. No antigen has been assigned to these receptors. The material sequenced was unstimulated CD4+ T cells sorted from spleen or lymph node cells, taken before intestinal transplant. The receptors derive from a human donor who received an intestinal transplant.

The chain is built from TRBV2 and TRBJ1-6, with 7 bases that match TRBD1. There are 13 residues in the CDR3. Per germline, CDR1 SNHLY and CDR2 FYNNEI. Unmatched junction bases numbered 3, after V lost 7 bases and J lost 6 bases. CDR3 protein: CASKGTVNSPLHF. The CDR3 DNA follows: TGTGCCAGCAAGGGGACAGTTAATTCACCCCTCCACTTT.

In this sample, this clone turned up once. The rearrangement uses TRBV5-4 and TRBJ1-3, with D maybe TRBD1 (5 bases). With 0 bases removed from V and 0 bases from J, the gap between germline ends came to 13 bases. CDR1 SGHNT and CDR2 YYREEE come from the germline V gene (reference sequence). This CDR3 contains 17 residues. CDR3 sequence reads: CASSLGAGTLSGNTIYF. In DNA form, the CDR3 reads TGTGCCAGCAGCTTGGGCGCGGGGACGCTCTCTGGAAACACCATATATTTT.

The chain is built from TRBV5-1 and TRBJ2-1; 8 positions agree with TRBD2. This CDR3 comprises 16 residues. The trim removed 0 bases at V and 0 bases at J, leaving 2 bases unmatched. From germline, CDR1 is SGHRS and CDR2 YFSETQ. CDR3 nucleotides: TGCGCCAGCAGCTTGGTAGCGGGGATCTCCTACAATGAGCAGTTCTTC. Its translation: CASSLVAGISYNEQFF.

V usage is TRBV4-2 and J usage is TRBJ1-3, with 11 bases that match TRBD1. The CDR3 contains 17 residues. Germline trimming cut 5 bases from V and 5 bases from J; bases unmatched to any gene: 11. Looked up from germline, CDR1 is LGHNA and CDR2 is YNFKEQ. The CDR3: CASSLGGQGATRNTIYF. The CDR3 coding sequence is TGTGCCAGCAGCTTGGGTGGACAGGGGGCGACGCGAAACACCATATATTTT.

This clone was observed a handful of times. The rearrangement joins TRBV28 to TRBJ1-3; D may be TRBD1 (6 bases). Trimming took off 7 bases at V and 3 bases at J, with 16 bases between the two ends. The germline gives CDR1 MDHEN, CDR2 SYDVKM. CDR3 length: 15 residues. CDR3 nucleotides: TGTGCCAGCACCCCTTCAACAGGGCATGGAAACACCATATATTTT. Protein sequence: CASTPSTGHGNTIYF.

The rearrangement joins TRBV7-8 to TRBJ2-7; a weak D match, TRBD1 (6 bases). CDR1 and CDR2 (germline): SGHVS, FQNEAQ. CDR3 length: 13 amino acids. V was cut by 1 base and J by 3 bases, with 7 bases left in between. For the CDR3, the DNA is TGTGCCAGCAGCTTAGGACAGGACTACGAGCAGTACTTC. It codes for CASSLGQDYEQYF. Together with reference TRBV7-8 and TRBJ2-7, the CDR3 gives the full variable domain: GAGVSQSPRYKVAKRGQDVALRCDPISGHVSLFWYQQALGQGPEFLTYFQNEAQLDKSGLPSDRFFAERPEGSVSTLKIQRTQQEDSAVYLCASSLGQDYEQYFGPGTRLTVT.

The rearrangement joins TRBV6-6 to TRBJ1-5; possible D gene TRBD1, 5 bases. In germline, CDR1 is MNHNY, CDR2 SVGAGI (reference sequence). V dropped 6 bases and J dropped 6 bases, with 12 bases sitting between them. The CDR3 covers 13 residues. CDR3 protein: CASRSGSGQPQHF. The CDR3, as DNA: TGTGCCAGCAGATCAGGGTCAGGTCAGCCCCAGCATTTT.

The rearrangement joins TRBV6-5 to TRBJ1-2; D is ambiguous. The CDR3 length is 14 residues. CDR1 is MNHEY and CDR2 is SVGAGI in the germline V gene. Between the trimmed V and J ends, which lost 0 bases and 4 bases, there was a span of 9 bases. The CDR3 loop reads CASSYSMGSYGYTF. The CDR3 DNA is TGTGCCAGCAGTTACTCGATGGGCAGCTATGGCTACACCTTC.

The chain uses TRBV28 and TRBJ1-4; TRBD1 matches 7 bases. Unmatched junction bases numbered 6, after V lost 8 bases and J lost 0 bases. In germline, CDR1 is MDHEN, CDR2 SYDVKM. This CDR3 is 15 amino acids long. For the CDR3, the DNA is TGTGCCAGCGGGACAGCGGGCGCAACTAATGAAAAACTGTTTTTT. Residues: CASGTAGATNEKLFF. Full variable domain (rest looked up from reference TRBV28 and TRBJ1-4): DVKVTQSSRYLVKRTGEKVFLECVQDMDHENMFWYRQDPGLGLRLIYFSYDVKMKEKGDIPEGYSVSREKKERFSLILESASTNQTSMYLCASGTAGATNEKLFFGSGTQLSVL.

The rearrangement uses TRBV7-2 and TRBJ2-7; 12 bases fit TRBD2. V lost 1 base and J lost 6; bases outside the gene matches: 4. Germline loops: CDR1 SGHTA, CDR2 FQGNSA. This CDR3 spans 15 amino acids. The CDR3 region is CASSLGGLAGREQYF. In DNA, the CDR3 is TGTGCCAGCAGCTTAGGGGGACTAGCGGGCCGCGAGCAGTACTTC. Based on the CDR3 plus reference TRBV7-2 and TRBJ2-7, the full variable domain is GAGVSQSPSNKVTEKGKDVELRCDPISGHTALYWYRQSLGQGLEFLIYFQGNSAPDKSGLPSDRFSAERTGGSVSTLTIQRTQQEDSAVYLCASSLGGLAGREQYFGPGTRLTVT.